Presented here are 16 T cell receptor beta chains from one specimen sequenced in a study of blood T cell repertoires in COVID-19 (dated by TCRdb to 2018 to 2021). Libraries were prepared through the immunoSEQ multiplex PCR assay. TCRdb provides this immuneACCESS table in a form limited to in-frame rearrangements. Some clones are lacking; in checked studies, under half of them reflect an unresolved V gene, and why the rest are absent is not known. The sample data list 100,000 to 150,000 clones, and 70% to 85% of these were observed just once. The ten top clones hold approximately 17% of the sample. The specimen sequenced was peripheral blood. The receptors come from an elderly woman with acute or convalescent COVID-19.

This chain joins TRBV5-6 and TRBJ2-3; 8 bases map to TRBD2. This CDR3 has 16 residues. Trimming took 2 bases from V and 0 from J; bases not matched to a gene: 5. Germline V gene lookup returns CDR1 SGHDT and CDR2 YYEEEE. The CDR3 sequence is CASSFSGTRSTDTQYF. CDR3 DNA: TGTGCCAGCAGCTTCTCCGGGACTAGGAGCACAGATACGCAGTATTTT.

CDR3 loop: CASSLVGGRSNNEQFF. Here the CDR3 DNA reads TGTGCCAGCAGCTTAGTGGGCGGGAGGTCAAACAATGAGCAGTTCTTC. The chain uses TRBV7-8 and TRBJ2-1; 8 bases match TRBD2. This CDR3 spans 16 amino acids. The germline V gene has CDR1 SGHVS and CDR2 FQNEAQ. The J segment lost 5 bases and the V segment lost 1 base, leaving 7 bases of the junction unmatched.

This sequence joins TRBV9 and TRBJ1-4, with 8 bases that match TRBD1. Germline V gives CDR1 SGDLS, CDR2 YYNGEE. The V gene end was trimmed by 4 bases and the J gene end by 7 bases; junction bases not matched to a gene: 12. The CDR3 runs to 16 residues. DNA of the CDR3: TGTGCCAGCAGCCCACACGGACAGGGAGGGAGTGAAAAACTGTTTTTT. As protein: CASSPHGQGGSEKLFF.

Only one count was recorded for this clone. This chain joins TRBV20-1 and TRBJ1-4; 10 positions agree with TRBD1. The CDR3 totals 15 residues. With V trimmed by 6 bases and J by 0 bases, 4 bases remained unmatched. Looked up from germline, CDR1 is DFQATT and CDR2 is SNEGSKA (reference sequence). The CDR3 reads CSASGTGATNEKLFF. Here the CDR3 DNA reads TGCAGTGCCAGTGGGACAGGGGCAACTAATGAAAAACTGTTTTTT.

The chain uses TRBV18 and TRBJ2-3; perhaps TRBD2 as D (5 bases). Trimming cost V 1 base and J 3 bases, with 11 bases left between them. Germline V lookup: CDR1 KGHSH, CDR2 LQKENI. The CDR3 runs to 15 residues. CDR3 coding DNA: TGTGCCAGCTCACCACTAACGGGGAGAACAGATACGCAGTATTTT. Translating gives CASSPLTGRTDTQYF.

The chain combines TRBV15 with TRBJ1-1, with 7 bases identical to TRBD1. CDR3 size: 15 residues. With 7 bases clipped from V and 0 bases from J, the junction kept 8 bases outside the gene matches. CDR1 LNHNV and CDR2 YYDKDF come from the germline V gene (reference sequence). The chain's CDR3 is CATIFTGQMNTEAFF. The CDR3 region has the DNA TGTGCCACCATCTTTACGGGACAGATGAACACTGAAGCTTTCTTT.

This clone was detected once. The rearrangement links TRBV19 to TRBJ1-5, with D maybe TRBD1 (6 bases). Germline V gene sequence: CDR1 LNHDA, CDR2 SQIVND (reference sequence). The CDR3 length is 15 residues. The V gene lost 5 bases and the J gene lost 1 base, with 12 bases spanning the gap. The CDR3 sequence: CASSPQGSSNQPQHF. CDR3 DNA sequence: TGTGCCAGTAGTCCACAGGGTTCGAGCAATCAGCCCCAGCATTTT.

V and J are TRBV2 and TRBJ1-4; possible D gene TRBD1, 5 bases. V gave up 3 bases and J gave up 0 bases, with 8 bases separating them. The germline V gene has CDR1 SNHLY and CDR2 FYNNEI. The CDR3 contains 15 residues. The DNA for the CDR3 is TGTGCCAGCAGTGATTACAGGTCAACTAATGAAAAACTGTTTTTT. Protein: CASSDYRSTNEKLFF.

This clone was observed a handful of times. The genes are TRBV9 and TRBJ1-1, with TRBD1 identical over 7 bases. The ends lost 4 bases at V and 2 bases at J; junction bases unmatched: 8. CDR3 size: 15 residues. From germline, CDR1 is SGDLS and CDR2 YYNGEE. The DNA for the CDR3 is TGTGCCAGCAGCCCTCGTGCAGGGGGAAACACTGAAGCTTTCTTT. Its translation is CASSPRAGGNTEAFF.

This chain uses TRBV27 with TRBJ2-1; TRBD2 agrees at 7 bases. V was pared by 2 bases and J by 8 bases, with 12 bases of the junction left unmatched. The CDR3 totals 16 residues. Germline CDR1 reads MNHEY; CDR2 reads SMNVEV (reference sequence). CDR3 nucleotide sequence: TGTGCCAGCAGTTTAAGGGGTCAGGGAGGGATCGATGAGCAGTTCTTC. This sequence encodes CASSLRGQGGIDEQFF.

The chain has TRBV9 and TRBJ2-1, with TRBD2 as a possible D gene (6 bases). The germline CDR1 and CDR2 sequences are SGDLS and YYNGEE. This CDR3 region has 16 residues. V lost 4 bases, J lost 7 bases, and 21 bases lay in between. The CDR3 is CASSRADDGSINEQFF. CDR3 nucleotide sequence: TGTGCCAGCAGCCGGGCCGACGACGGGAGTATAAATGAGCAGTTCTTC.

The V and J genes are TRBV5-1 and TRBJ2-3; possibly TRBD2 for D (6 bases). The CDR3 has 16 residues. The V gene lost 0 bases and the J gene lost 2 bases, with 13 bases spanning the gap. CDR1 SGHRS and CDR2 YFSETQ come from the germline V gene. CDR3 sequence reads: CASSLALGGATDTQYF. The CDR3, as DNA: TGCGCCAGCAGCTTGGCTTTGGGGGGAGCCACAGATACGCAGTATTTT.

The V gene is TRBV7-2, the J gene TRBJ1-1; D is unclear. The V and J ends lost 5 bases and 0 bases respectively, with 10 bases between them. This CDR3 is 14 amino acids long. CDR1 and CDR2 (germline): SGHTA, FQGNSA. CDR3 sequence: CASSPPGVNTEAFF. The CDR3 region has the DNA TGTGCCAGCAGCCCGCCCGGGGTGAACACTGAAGCTTTCTTT.

This clone has a handful of counts. The chain has TRBV29-1 and TRBJ1-5, with D maybe TRBD1 (5 bases). The CDR3 contains 12 residues. V was clipped by 7 bases and J by 7 bases, with 14 bases between them. CDR1 is SQVTM, CDR2 ANQGSEA, per germline. The CDR3 DNA follows: TGCAGCGCCCGAGCGGGGGACCAGCCCCAGCATTTT. Translated: CSARAGDQPQHF. Looking up the rest from reference TRBV29-1 and TRBJ1-5 gives the full variable domain: SAVISQKPSRDICQRGTSLTIQCQVDSQVTMMFWYRQQPGQSLTLIATANQGSEATYESGFVIDKFPISRPNLTFSTLTVSNMSPEDSSIYLCSARAGDQPQHFGDGTRLSIL.

The J gene is TRBJ1-1, the V gene TRBV5-5, with D maybe TRBD1 (6 bases). The CDR3 runs to 15 residues. CDR1 and CDR2 (germline): SGHKS, YYEKEE (reference sequence). V lost 0 bases and J lost 4, with 13 bases in between. Here the CDR3 reads CASSLVTGLPTEAFF. Here the CDR3 DNA reads TGTGCCAGCAGCTTGGTGACAGGACTCCCCACTGAAGCTTTCTTT.

V gene TRBV2 combines with J gene TRBJ1-4; D not certain. CDR1 SNHLY and CDR2 FYNNEI come from the germline V gene. The V end was cut by 5 bases, the J end by 0 bases, with 10 bases between. The CDR3 is 15 amino acids. This CDR3 is CASSLTRSTNEKLFF. The CDR3, as DNA: TGTGCCAGCAGTCTTACCAGATCAACTAATGAAAAACTGTTTTTT.